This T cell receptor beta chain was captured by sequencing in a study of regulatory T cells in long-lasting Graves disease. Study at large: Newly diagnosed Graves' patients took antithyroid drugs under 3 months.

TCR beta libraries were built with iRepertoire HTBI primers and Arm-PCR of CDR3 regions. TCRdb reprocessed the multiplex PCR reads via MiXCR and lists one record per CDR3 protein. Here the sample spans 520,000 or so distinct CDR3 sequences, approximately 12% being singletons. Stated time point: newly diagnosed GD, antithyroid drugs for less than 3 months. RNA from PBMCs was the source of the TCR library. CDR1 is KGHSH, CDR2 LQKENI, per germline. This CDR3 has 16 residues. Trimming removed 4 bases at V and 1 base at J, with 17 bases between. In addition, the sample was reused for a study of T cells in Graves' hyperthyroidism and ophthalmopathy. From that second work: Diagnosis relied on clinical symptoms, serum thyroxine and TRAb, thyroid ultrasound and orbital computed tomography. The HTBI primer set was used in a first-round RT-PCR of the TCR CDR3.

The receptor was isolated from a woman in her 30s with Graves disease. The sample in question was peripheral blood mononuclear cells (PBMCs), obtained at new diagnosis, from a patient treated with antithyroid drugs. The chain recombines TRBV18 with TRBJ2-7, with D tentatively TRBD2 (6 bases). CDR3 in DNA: TGTGCCAGCTCACTGATGGGGGGTTTGGTTTCCTACGAGCAGTACTTC. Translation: CASSLMGGLVSYEQYF.